Listed below are T cell receptor beta chains from one sample, sequenced in a study of identical twins. One entry per CDR3 protein, called by TCRdb with MiXCR from the 5' RACE reads. Of about 690,000 distinct CDR3 sequences in the sample, approximately 6.1% were seen once. The specimen sequenced was naive T cells sorted from blood. Receptors were obtained from a man between 18 and 35 years old in good health. CDR3s include the opening cysteine and the closing phenylalanine or tryptophan. D genes are given only for firm matches. Clone sizes are given selectively: once, few, many, or a class where the clone is expanded.

>few|TRBJ1-6|TRBV19|TRBD1
CASSGDRDHSPLHF
TGTGCCAGTAGTGGGGACAGGGACCATTCACCCCTCCACTTT
>many|TRBJ2-2|TRBV20-1|NA
CSARDRASSTGELFF
TGCAGTGCTAGAGATCGGGCGAGTTCAACCGGGGAGCTGTTTTTT
>many|TRBJ2-5|TRBV29-1|TRBD1
CSVERGQRETQYF
TGCAGCGTTGAGAGGGGACAGCGAGAGACCCAGTACTTC
>many|TRBJ2-5|TRBV7-2|NA
CASSLGARGVETQYF
TGTGCCAGCAGCTTAGGAGCTAGGGGCGTCGAGACCCAGTACTTC
>NA|TRBJ2-5|TRBV9|NA
CASSEWQGLETQYF
TGTGCCAGCAGCGAGTGGCAGGGGCTAGAGACCCAGTACTTC
>many|TRBJ1-2|TRBV2|NA
CASRVDTSGGYTF
TGTGCCAGCAGGGTTGACACATCGGGTGGCTACACCTTC
>NA|TRBJ2-2|TRBV5-1|NA
CASSLGEARNTGELFF
TGCGCCAGCAGCTTGGGAGAAGCGAGAAACACCGGGGAGCTGTTTTTT
>many|TRBJ2-1|TRBV24-1|TRBD1
CATKGKGAGEQFF
TGTGCCACCAAAGGGAAGGGGGCCGGGGAGCAGTTCTTC
>many|TRBJ2-4|TRBV6-1|NA
CASSPPSGRVNIQYF
TGTGCCAGCAGCCCCCCCAGTGGGAGAGTAAACATTCAGTACTTC
>many|TRBJ2-1|TRBV7-2|TRBD2
CASSFTGLGSYNEQFF
TGTGCCAGCAGCTTTACGGGACTAGGGTCTTACAATGAGCAGTTCTTC
>NA|TRBJ2-1|TRBV4-2|NA
CASRQVPYNEQFF
TGTGCCAGCCGACAGGTTCCTTACAATGAGCAGTTCTTC
>NA|TRBJ1-2|TRBV21-1|NA
CASSKVGGGAVGYTF
NA
>NA|TRBJ2-6|TRBV30|NA
CAWSSLPGANVLTF
TGTGCCTGGAGTTCCCTTCCTGGGGCCAACGTCCTGACTTTC
>NA|TRBJ2-2|TRBV6-1|TRBD2
CASRGLAGPNTGELFF
TGTGCCAGCAGAGGCCTAGCGGGTCCGAACACCGGGGAGCTGTTTTTT
>NA|TRBJ1-5|TRBV20-1|NA
CSASRGGSQPQHF
TGCAGTGCTAGCCGCGGGGGCTCTCAGCCCCAGCATTTT
>NA|TRBJ2-1|TRBV11-2|TRBD2
CASRFPGGSGEQFF
TGTGCCAGCCGCTTCCCCGGGGGGTCAGGTGAGCAGTTCTTC
>NA|TRBJ2-2|TRBV12-3/TRBV12-4|NA
CASGSGANTGELFF
TGTGCCAGCGGGAGCGGTGCGAACACCGGGGAGCTGTTTTTT
>NA|TRBJ1-5|TRBV4-1|NA
CASSPLLNQPQHF
TGCGCCAGCAGCCCCCTCCTTAATCAGCCCCAGCATTTT
>few|TRBJ2-7|TRBV7-9|TRBD1
CASSHQDRGTYEQYF
TGTGCCAGCAGCCACCAGGACAGGGGGACCTACGAGCAGTACTTC
>NA|TRBJ2-5|TRBV20-1|TRBD1
CSARVRGRGHETQYF
TGCAGTGCTAGAGTTCGTGGCAGGGGGCATGAGACCCAGTACTTC
>many|TRBJ2-1|TRBV25-1|TRBD2
CASSSGRAPYNEQFF
TGTGCCAGCAGTAGCGGGAGGGCCCCCTACAATGAGCAGTTCTTC
>many|TRBJ1-5|TRBV24-1|NA
CATSDSGGRYQPQHF
TGTGCCACCAGTGATTCGGGGGGCCGTTATCAGCCCCAGCATTTT
>many|TRBJ2-7|TRBV6-5|TRBD2
CATRDYYEQYF
TGTGCCACCCGGGACTACTACGAGCAGTACTTC
>few|TRBJ2-1|TRBV7-8|TRBD2
CASSLSSGRVKYNEQFF
TGTGCCAGCAGCTTGTCGAGCGGGAGGGTTAAGTACAATGAGCAGTTCTTC
>many|TRBJ2-7|TRBV5-4|TRBD1
CASSKTGGAVGEQYF
TGTGCCAGCAGCAAAACAGGGGGCGCCGTTGGCGAGCAGTACTTC
>many|TRBJ2-1|TRBV15|NA
CATASVAIPWGNEQFF
TGTGCCACCGCCAGCGTTGCGATCCCTTGGGGCAATGAGCAGTTCTTC
>few|TRBJ2-2|TRBV6-1|TRBD2
CASSGLAGSTGELFF
TGTGCCAGCAGTGGACTAGCCGGTAGCACCGGGGAGCTGTTTTTT
>many|TRBJ1-5|TRBV6-5|NA
CASSYPQHSNQPQHF
TGTGCCAGCAGTTATCCTCAGCATAGCAATCAGCCCCAGCATTTT
>many|TRBJ2-3|TRBV20-1|TRBD2
CSARDPGTSGRTDTQYF
TGCAGTGCTAGAGACCCCGGGACTAGCGGGAGAACAGATACGCAGTATTTT
>NA|TRBJ1-2|TRBV5-6|NA
CASSLPPDRNYGYTF
TGTGCCAGCAGCTTGCCCCCGGACCGAAACTATGGCTACACCTTC
>few|TRBJ2-7|TRBV19|TRBD2
CASSNSGSLNEQYF
TGTGCCAGTAGTAATAGCGGGAGTTTAAACGAGCAGTACTTC
>many|TRBJ2-1|TRBV5-1|NA
CASSLALSAGDLSYNEQFF
TGCGCCAGCAGCTTGGCCCTAAGCGCGGGTGACCTCTCCTACAATGAGCAGTTCTTC
>many|TRBJ2-1|TRBV12-3/TRBV12-4|TRBD2
CASSRAGGPREQFF
TGTGCCAGCAGTCGAGCGGGAGGGCCGAGGGAGCAGTTCTTC
>many|TRBJ2-1|TRBV6-5|NA
CASSYKREQFF
TGTGCCAGCAGTTACAAACGGGAGCAGTTCTTC
>NA|TRBJ1-3|TRBV19|NA
CASSTRTSGNTIYF
TGTGCCAGTAGTACCCGGACAAGTGGAAACACCATATATTTT
>NA|TRBJ2-3|TRBV6-1|NA
CASSTGHGPDTQYF
TGTGCCAGCAGCACCGGACACGGCCCAGATACGCAGTATTTT
>NA|TRBJ2-1|TRBV7-6|NA
CASSFTGGGNEQFF
TGTGCCAGCAGCTTCACAGGGGGAGGGAATGAGCAGTTCTTC
>few|TRBJ2-1|TRBV11-2|TRBD2
CASSPLAREYNEQFF
TGTGCCAGCAGCCCCCTAGCGCGGGAGTACAATGAGCAGTTCTTC
>many|TRBJ2-3|TRBV27|NA
CASSQDPADTQYF
TGTGCCAGCAGTCAGGACCCTGCAGATACGCAGTATTTT
>few|TRBJ2-7|TRBV12-3/TRBV12-4|NA
CASSLDSGSWYEQYF
TGTGCCAGCAGTTTAGACTCAGGGTCTTGGTACGAGCAGTACTTC
>NA|TRBJ2-5|TRBV7-2|NA
CASSLEVARVQETQYF
TGTGCCAGCAGCTTAGAGGTCGCTAGGGTCCAAGAGACCCAGTACTTC
>many|TRBJ2-2|TRBV29-1|NA
CSVGHKNTGELFF
TGCAGCGTGGGACACAAAAACACCGGGGAGCTGTTTTTT
>NA|TRBJ2-2|TRBV5-1|NA
CASSQTFENTGELFF
TGCGCCAGCAGCCAGACGTTTGAGAACACCGGGGAGCTGTTTTTT
>many|TRBJ1-6|TRBV21-1|NA
CASSKDPGGSPLHF
TGTGCCAGCAGCAAAGATCCCGGAGGTTCACCCCTCCACTTT
>few|TRBJ1-6|TRBV15|NA
CATSRVPASSYNSPLHF
TGTGCCACCAGCAGAGTACCAGCGAGCTCCTATAATTCACCCCTCCACTTT
>few|TRBJ2-1|TRBV20-1|TRBD2
CSATGLAGVFQFF
TGCAGTGCGACGGGACTAGCGGGAGTATTTCAGTTCTTC